The 13 T cell receptor beta chains reported below all come from one sample, sequenced in a study of T cell responses to AZD1222 COVID-19 vaccine. Method: immunoSEQ multiplex PCR; TCRdb's copy keeps in-frame clones and lacks some. The sample shows roughly 120,000 clones, 90% to 95% of them seen only once. Here the sequenced sample was peripheral blood, taken 28 days after the second AZD1222 dose. Receptors originate from an adult who received the AZD1222 COVID-19 vaccine.

To note about this clone: Different DNA sequences within this sample yield the same CDR3. The chain combines TRBV20-1 with TRBJ2-5; D unresolved. Germline loops: CDR1 DFQATT, CDR2 SNEGSKA (reference sequence). Trimming took off 1 base at V and 5 bases at J, with 5 bases between the two ends. The CDR3 spans 11 residues. CDR3 sequence: CSARVGETQYF. The CDR3 DNA follows: TGCAGTGCTAGAGTAGGGGAGACCCAGTACTTC.

The rearrangement links TRBV6-2 or TRBV6-3 to TRBJ2-2, with D possibly being TRBD1 or TRBD2 (6 bases each). V shed 5 bases and J shed 4 bases, with 14 bases lying between them. Germline V gene lookup returns CDR1 MNHEY and CDR2 SVGEGT. This CDR3 comprises 15 residues. The CDR3 protein is CASSGGGQFTGELFF. DNA for the CDR3: TGTGCCAGCAGTGGAGGGGGGCAATTCACCGGGGAGCTGTTTTTT.

V usage is TRBV9 and J usage is TRBJ2-7, with D possibly being TRBD2 (6 bases). Trimming stripped 0 bases from V and 2 bases from J, with 9 bases between. CDR1 SGDLS and CDR2 YYNGEE come from the germline V gene. This CDR3 is 14 amino acids long. CDR3 loop: CASSVAGDPYEQYF. CDR3 in DNA: TGTGCCAGCAGCGTAGCGGGGGACCCCTACGAGCAGTACTTC.

This sequence joins TRBV6-5 and TRBJ1-5; 9 nucleotides align to TRBD1. This CDR3 has 15 residues. The V segment lost 5 bases and the J segment 4 bases; nucleotides outside the gene matches: 6. Germline V CDR1 and CDR2: MNHEY, SVGAGI. The CDR3 region is CASSPGQGMNQPQHF. CDR3 DNA: TGTGCCAGCAGTCCGGGACAGGGTATGAATCAGCCCCAGCATTTT.

The chain links TRBV19 to TRBJ1-2, with D possibly TRBD1 on 6 matching bases. Trimming took 11 bases from V and 8 from J, leaving 21 bases between them. This CDR3 is built from 13 residues. The germline CDR1 and CDR2 sequences are LNHDA and SQIVND (reference sequence). The chain's CDR3 is CASDRGGRRGYTF. The DNA of the CDR3 is TGTGCCTCGGACCGCGGGGGCCGTCGGGGCTACACCTTC. The entire variable domain, with the rest obtained from reference TRBV19 and TRBJ1-2, is as follows: DGGITQSPKYLFRKEGQNVTLSCEQNLNHDAMYWYRQDPGQGLRLIYYSQIVNDFQKGDIAEGYSVSREKKESFPLTVTSAQKNPTAFYLCASDRGGRRGYTFGSGTRLTVV.

V is TRBV19 and J is TRBJ2-5, with a weak D call TRBD1 (5 bases). The CDR3 runs 13 residues. The V gene lost 6 bases and the J gene lost 2 bases, with 10 bases spanning the gap. Germline CDR1 reads LNHDA; CDR2 reads SQIVND (reference sequence). CDR3 amino acids: CASSLGDQETQYF. In DNA, the CDR3 is TGTGCCAGTAGCCTAGGGGATCAAGAGACCCAGTACTTC.

The DNA of the CDR3 is TGTGCCAGCAAATTTCGGCTGGGAGATACGCAGTATTTT. As protein: CASKFRLGDTQYF. The V gene is TRBV2, the J gene TRBJ2-3, with unresolved D. The CDR3 extends over 13 amino acids. V dropped 7 bases and J dropped 5 bases, with 13 bases sitting between them. Germline values: CDR1 SNHLY, CDR2 FYNNEI.

V and J are TRBV11-2 and TRBJ1-1, with D tentatively TRBD1 (6 bases). The CDR3 loop spans 16 amino acids. Trimming pared 5 bases from V and 1 base from J, leaving 17 bases between. Germline values: CDR1 SGHAT, CDR2 FQNNGV. The CDR3 sequence: CASSPLYREGNTEAFF. The CDR3 DNA reads TGTGCCAGCAGCCCGCTCTACAGGGAGGGGAACACTGAAGCTTTCTTT.

The chain uses TRBV27 and TRBJ1-4; TRBD1 matches at 7 bases. V dropped 10 bases and J dropped 7; count of bases not matched to a gene: 15. Germline assignment: CDR1 MNHEY and CDR2 SMNVEV (reference sequence). The CDR3 extends over 15 amino acids. The CDR3 coding sequence is TGTGCCACGAGTCGGGGACAGCTATTAGGTGAAAAACTGTTTTTT. Its translation is CATSRGQLLGEKLFF.

The chain links TRBV5-1 to TRBJ1-1, with D tentatively TRBD1 (6 bases). V dropped 0 bases and J dropped 6 bases, with 15 bases sitting between them. There are 15 residues in the CDR3. Germline-derived CDR1 and CDR2 are SGHRS and YFSETQ. The CDR3: CASSLGYGGSAEAFF. The DNA of the CDR3 is TGCGCCAGCAGCTTGGGGTACGGGGGCTCAGCTGAAGCTTTCTTT.

This clone has only one observation. The chain has TRBV15 and TRBJ1-1; D may be TRBD1 (5 bases). Germline V CDR1 and CDR2: LNHNV, YYDKDF (reference sequence). This CDR3 has 14 residues. V was clipped by 7 bases and J by 2 bases, with 14 bases between them. The CDR3 loop reads CATKAGRGNTEAFF. CDR3 nucleotides: TGTGCCACCAAGGCGGGGCGCGGAAACACTGAAGCTTTCTTT.

This clone has just one count. The rearrangement uses TRBV6-2 or TRBV6-3 and TRBJ2-1; perhaps TRBD1 as D (5 bases). V shed 6 bases and J shed 6 bases, with 15 bases lying between them. Germline assignment: CDR1 MNHEY and CDR2 SVGEGT. The CDR3 is 14 amino acids. This CDR3 is CASSPDSFSNEQFF. The CDR3 DNA reads as TGTGCCAGCAGCCCTGACAGTTTCTCCAATGAGCAGTTCTTC.

V is TRBV12-3 or TRBV12-4 and J is TRBJ1-4, with D possibly being TRBD1 (5 bases). Trimming pared 2 bases from V and 8 bases from J, leaving 9 bases between. The CDR3 extends over 13 amino acids. In DNA form, the CDR3 reads TGTGCCAGCAGTTTAACCGGGGGGGAAAAACTGTTTTTT. Translating it yields CASSLTGGEKLFF.